Following are 24 T cell receptor beta chains from one sample sequenced in a study of blood T cells in healthy people across ages. A sample-barcoded 5' primer and a J-beta primer mix were used in a second PCR of roughly 6 to 12 cycles. TCRdb reprocessed the 5' RACE reads with MiXCR, giving one entry per CDR3 protein. Seen here are some 760,000 distinct CDR3 sequences, just under 25% observed once, and the top ten hold approximately 4%. These same records also appear under a second study, on T cells of mothers and their children.

The sample taken for sequencing was blood. The receptors derive from a boy aged 10-17 years in good health.

This clonotype turned up a few times. This chain uses TRBV28 with TRBJ1-4; D is unclear. The CDR3 covers 12 residues. Trimming took 6 bases from V and 3 from J, leaving 5 bases between them. Germline V gives CDR1 MDHEN, CDR2 SYDVKM. CDR3 protein: CASRGPNEKLFF. The CDR3 DNA follows: TGTGCCAGCAGAGGTCCTAATGAAAAACTGTTTTTT. The full variable domain, in which reference TRBV28 and TRBJ1-4 provide the parts outside the CDR3, is DVKVTQSSRYLVKRTGEKVFLECVQDMDHENMFWYRQDPGLGLRLIYFSYDVKMKEKGDIPEGYSVSREKKERFSLILESASTNQTSMYLCASRGPNEKLFFGSGTQLSVL.

The chain recombines TRBV28 with TRBJ2-1; D tentatively fits TRBD1 or TRBD2 (6 bases each). The CDR3 totals 13 residues. V lost 3 bases and J 8 bases, leaving 11 bases between the germline ends. Germline values: CDR1 MDHEN, CDR2 SYDVKM. CDR3 sequence reads: CASSFGGLDEQFF. CDR3 nucleotides: TGTGCCAGCAGTTTTGGGGGGCTCGATGAGCAGTTCTTC.

The chain carries TRBV7-6 and TRBJ2-1, with TRBD2 matching 9 bases. CDR3 length: 17 amino acids. V lost 5 bases and J lost 2; bases outside the gene matches: 10. Germline values: CDR1 SGHVS, CDR2 FNYEAQ. CDR3 nucleotides: TGTGCCAGCAGCCCCGTCTTAGCGGGAGCGACCTACAATGAGCAGTTCTTC. The encoded protein is CASSPVLAGATYNEQFF.

The gene calls are TRBV7-6 and TRBJ1-1; TRBD1 matches at 12 bases. There are 16 residues in the CDR3. The junction had 9 bases not matched to a gene; V was cut back by 4 bases and J by 6 bases. CDR1 is SGHVS, CDR2 FNYEAQ, per germline. CDR3 sequence: CASSSFRDRGRAEAFF. The CDR3 bases are TGTGCCAGCAGCTCCTTCCGGGACAGGGGGCGGGCTGAAGCTTTCTTT.

This clonotype was detected many times. The chain combines TRBV7-6 with TRBJ2-5; D not certain. V was pared by 5 bases and J by 5 bases, with 6 bases between. The CDR3 consists of 11 residues. Germline CDR1 is SGHVS and CDR2 is FNYEAQ. Written as DNA, the CDR3 is TGTGCCAGCAGCGAAAAGGAGACCCAGTACTTC. It is translated as CASSEKETQYF. The complete variable domain, with remaining parts taken from reference TRBV7-6 and TRBJ2-5, reads GAGVSQSPRYKVTKRGQDVALRCDPISGHVSLYWYRQALGQGPEFLTYFNYEAQQDKSGLPNDRFSAERPEGSISTLTIQRTEQRDSAMYRCASSEKETQYFGPGTRLLVL.

The chain combines TRBV12-3 or TRBV12-4 with TRBJ2-5; 7 nucleotides line up with TRBD2. CDR3 length: 12 amino acids. Losses at the gene ends were 10 bases for V and 0 bases for J; bases not matched to a gene: 2. The CDR3 nucleotides read TGTGCCACCAGCGGGAACCAAGAGACCCAGTACTTC. The encoded protein is CATSGNQETQYF.

This clonotype has more than one count but fewer than ten. The junction does not match germline at one end; this may be a read error. The rearrangement uses TRBV2 and TRBJ2-5, with 8 bases matching TRBD2. The CDR3 extends over 15 amino acids. Germline-derived CDR1 and CDR2 are SNHLY and FYNNEI. The CDR3 sequence is CAGREFSGSGETQYF. The CDR3 DNA follows: TGTGCCGGCAGGGAATTCAGCGGGAGCGGGGAGACCCAGTACTTC.

The genes are TRBV18 and TRBJ2-1; 9 positions agree with TRBD1. V shed 2 bases, J shed 8 bases, and the junction held 7 bases outside the gene matches. CDR3 length equals 15 residues. Germline CDR1 and CDR2: KGHSH and LQKENI. The DNA of the CDR3 is TGTGCCAGCTCACCATGGACAGGGGAAGATCATGAGCAGTTCTTC. It encodes CASSPWTGEDHEQFF.

J is TRBJ2-7 and V is TRBV28, with 7 bases matching TRBD1. The CDR3 is 14 amino acids. Looked up from germline, CDR1 is MDHEN and CDR2 is SYDVKM. V shed 7 bases and J 0 bases; nucleotides not matched to a gene: 6. The CDR3, as DNA: TGTGCCAGCATGCGGACAGGTTCCTCCTACGAGCAGTACTTC. Translated: CASMRTGSSYEQYF.

This chain uses TRBV2 with TRBJ1-2, with 11 bases identical to TRBD1. J was trimmed by 3 bases and V by 6 bases; bases with no gene match: 9. Germline V gene data show CDR1 as SNHLY and CDR2 as FYNNEI. The length of the CDR3 is 16 residues. The DNA for the CDR3 is TGTGCCAGCAGAGAGAGGACAGGGGGCTTCGACTATGGCTACACCTTC. This gives the protein CASRERTGGFDYGYTF.

In its sample, this clonotype was seen a few times. The chain joins TRBV7-2 to TRBJ2-5; either TRBD1 or TRBD2 may supply D (5 bases each). Germline CDR1 is SGHTA and CDR2 is FQGNSA. V was clipped by 5 bases and J by 2 bases, with 15 bases between them. The CDR3 has 15 residues. CDR3 nucleotide sequence: TGTGCCAGCAGCCTAGGGACGACCGGGCAAGAGACCCAGTACTTC. Amino acids: CASSLGTTGQETQYF.

CDR3 DNA sequence: TGTGCCAGCAGCTCGTACGGGACAGGCGGGATGGGCGAGCAGTACTTC. It yields the protein CASSSYGTGGMGEQYF. The V call is TRBV5-6, the J call TRBJ2-5, with 8 positions matching TRBD1. The closer fit of TRBJ2-7 to the DNA end suggests the J call may be wrong. CDR1 and CDR2 (germline): SGHDT, YYEEEE. CDR3 length equals 16 residues.

The V call is TRBV11-1, the J call TRBJ2-1, with 13 nucleotides matching TRBD2. J was trimmed by 5 bases and V by 4 bases; bases with no gene match: 20. The CDR3 is made up of 21 amino acids. CDR1 is SGHAT and CDR2 is FQDESV in the germline V gene (reference sequence). Written as DNA, the CDR3 is TGTGCCAGCAGCTGGTTAAGTACTAGCGGGGGGGCCGGGACCATTGACAATGAGCAGTTCTTC. Translated: CASSWLSTSGGAGTIDNEQFF.

The chain is built from TRBV7-2 and TRBJ1-4; 8 bases line up with TRBD1. V gave up 1 base and J gave up 0 bases; unmatched junction bases: 1. Per the germline V gene, CDR1 is SGHTA and CDR2 is FQGNSA. The CDR3 loop spans 16 amino acids. CDR3 amino acids: CASSLGTGTTNEKLFF. CDR3 sequence (DNA): TGTGCCAGCAGCTTAGGGACAGGGACAACTAATGAAAAACTGTTTTTT.

This clonotype has only a few counts. V and J are TRBV7-6 and TRBJ1-4; D call uncertain. CDR3 length: 14 residues. V was cut by 1 base and J by 8 bases, with 11 bases left in between. Germline CDR1 and CDR2: SGHVS and FNYEAQ. The CDR3 nucleotides are TGTGCCAGCAGCTTAGGGGCCCTGACCGAAAAACTGTTTTTT. Its translation: CASSLGALTEKLFF.

This chain links TRBV20-1 with TRBJ2-1, with TRBD2 matching over 9 bases. The ends lost 3 bases at V and 8 bases at J; junction bases unmatched: 8. The CDR3 consists of 14 residues. Germline loops: CDR1 DFQATT, CDR2 SNEGSKA (reference sequence). The CDR3 is CSARGSGRGYEQFF. The CDR3 DNA reads TGCAGTGCTAGGGGTAGCGGGAGAGGGTATGAGCAGTTCTTC.

This clonotype was seen more than once but under ten times. The chain carries TRBV3-1 and TRBJ2-5; D is undetermined. Germline values: CDR1 LGHDT, CDR2 YNNKEL (reference sequence). This CDR3 contains 13 residues. Trimming took 3 bases from V and 5 from J, leaving 10 bases between them. CDR3 sequence (DNA): TGTGCCAGCAGCCAGTGGAGTTCGGAGACCCAGTACTTC. Amino acids: CASSQWSSETQYF.

This clonotype occurred a few times. The rearrangement uses TRBV6-6 and TRBJ2-3, with 10 positions matching TRBD2. CDR3 size: 15 residues. With 7 bases clipped from V and 2 bases from J, the junction kept 6 bases outside the gene matches. The germline V gene encodes CDR1 MNHNY and CDR2 SVGAGI (reference sequence). The DNA for the CDR3 is TGTGCCAGCACCGATAGCGGGGGGAACACAGATACGCAGTATTTT. Translating gives CASTDSGGNTDTQYF.

In its sample, this clonotype was seen a few times. The chain has TRBV20-1 and TRBJ2-3; no definite D call. The germline V gene encodes CDR1 DFQATT and CDR2 SNEGSKA (reference sequence). The CDR3 consists of 13 residues. The V and J ends lost 6 bases and 4 bases respectively, with 14 bases between them. The CDR3 sequence is CSAPSNDADTQYF. The CDR3 region has the DNA TGCAGTGCGCCCTCGAACGATGCAGATACGCAGTATTTT.

Only a few counts were recorded for this clonotype. V is TRBV9 and J is TRBJ2-5, with D tentatively TRBD1 or TRBD2 (5 bases each). This CDR3 is built from 16 residues. The V end lost 0 bases, the J end lost 1 base, and 13 bases lay between the germline ends. Germline V gene sequence: CDR1 SGDLS, CDR2 YYNGEE. CDR3 residues: CASSVATRGAQETQYF. The CDR3 DNA is TGTGCCAGCAGCGTAGCTACTCGAGGGGCCCAAGAGACCCAGTACTTC.

V usage is TRBV9 and J usage is TRBJ1-5; TRBD1 might be the D (5 bases). The CDR3 runs 14 residues. Deletions cut 2 bases from V and 4 bases from J, with 10 bases between. In germline, CDR1 is SGDLS, CDR2 YYNGEE. CDR3 region: CASSVASGNQPQHF. In nucleotides, the CDR3 is TGTGCCAGCAGCGTCGCTTCAGGGAATCAGCCCCAGCATTTT.

The chain carries TRBV13 and TRBJ2-5, with unresolved D. CDR1 and CDR2 from the germline V gene are PRHDT and FYEKMQ (reference sequence). This CDR3 comprises 15 residues. The V end was cut by 2 bases, the J end by 6 bases, with 16 bases between. The CDR3 is CASSLNSRLLKTQYF. As DNA, the CDR3 is TGTGCCAGCAGCTTAAACTCGCGACTTCTCAAGACCCAGTACTTC.

The chain links TRBV12-3 or TRBV12-4 to TRBJ2-3, with no clear D. There are 15 residues in the CDR3. The V and J ends lost 1 base and 4 bases respectively, with 12 bases between them. CDR3 nucleotide sequence: TGTGCCAGCAGTTTAGACGTAACGGCATCAGATACGCAGTATTTT. It is translated as CASSLDVTASDTQYF.

The rearrangement uses TRBV4-1 and TRBJ1-2, with D possibly TRBD1 on 5 matching bases. The CDR3 has 14 residues. Trimming removed 7 bases at V and 5 bases at J, with 17 bases between. Germline assignment: CDR1 MGHRA and CDR2 YSYEKL. CDR3 amino acids: CASTRTREAYGYTF. The CDR3, as DNA: TGCGCCAGCACCCGAACCAGGGAGGCGTATGGCTACACCTTC.